These 29 T cell receptor beta chains came from one sample sequenced in a study of long-term antiretroviral therapy in people with HIV. Researchers report immunoSEQ v3.0 was run at survey level. The table came from immunoSEQ multiplex PCR; TCRdb's copy has only in-frame clones and leaves some out. The sample lists about 16,000 clones; roughly 96% were seen once. The sequenced sample was unsorted PBMCs, obtained less than 11 years after starting antiretroviral therapy. The receptors shown here come from a man younger than 45 with HIV.

The rearrangement uses TRBV6-1 and TRBJ1-5, with D perhaps TRBD1 (6 bases). This CDR3 region has 16 residues. V lost 0 bases to trimming and J lost 2 bases, with 11 bases between them. Germline assignment: CDR1 MNHNS and CDR2 SASEGT. CDR3 DNA sequence: TGTGCCAGCAGTGAAGCATGGGGGGCGGGCAATCAGCCCCAGCATTTT. Translating gives CASSEAWGAGNQPQHF.

The chain couples TRBV6-5 to TRBJ2-3; D remains ambiguous. The germline CDR1 and CDR2 sequences are MNHEY and SVGAGI. V lost 0 bases to trimming and J lost 6 bases, with 13 bases between them. The CDR3 is 15 amino acids. The CDR3 DNA is TGTGCCAGCAGTTACTCTTTTGACGCATCGGATACGCAGTATTTT. Amino acid sequence: CASSYSFDASDTQYF.

The chain couples TRBV5-5 to TRBJ1-2, with D tentatively TRBD1 (6 bases). The V gene lost 0 bases and the J gene lost 7 bases, with 13 bases spanning the gap. Germline V gene data show CDR1 as SGHKS and CDR2 as YYEKEE (reference sequence). This CDR3 has 14 amino acids. In nucleotides, the CDR3 is TGTGCCAGCAGCTTGGAAGGGGGAGGATTTGGCTACACCTTC. Translation gives CASSLEGGGFGYTF. Full variable domain (rest looked up from reference TRBV5-5 and TRBJ1-2): DAGVTQSPTHLIKTRGQQVTLRCSPISGHKSVSWYQQVLGQGPQFIFQYYEKEERGRGNFPDRFSARQFPNYSSELNVNALLLGDSALYLCASSLEGGGFGYTFGSGTRLTVV.

This chain connects TRBV5-1 to TRBJ1-2; 9 bases are shared with TRBD1. CDR1 and CDR2 (germline): SGHRS, YFSETQ. With V trimmed by 0 bases and J by 8 bases, 5 bases remained unmatched. This CDR3 comprises 14 residues. The CDR3 protein is CASSLGGQGGGYTF. For the CDR3, the DNA is TGCGCCAGCAGCTTGGGGGGACAGGGAGGCGGCTACACCTTC.

This clone is a singleton in its sample. CDR3 sequence reads: CASSESWAGGGTQYF. The CDR3 nucleotides are TGTGCCAGCAGTGAAAGTTGGGCCGGTGGGGGAACCCAGTACTTC. This chain links TRBV6-1 with TRBJ2-5; D tentatively fits TRBD1 or TRBD2 (5 bases each). The CDR3 extends over 15 amino acids. Per the germline V gene, CDR1 is MNHNS and CDR2 is SASEGT. V lost 2 bases and J lost 8, with 18 bases in between.

The V gene is TRBV10-3, the J gene TRBJ1-6; TRBD1 is a possible D gene (6 bases). V gave up 4 bases and J gave up 5 bases, with 15 bases separating them. The CDR3 has 16 amino acids. CDR1 ENHRY and CDR2 SYGVKD come from the germline V gene. The CDR3 DNA follows: TGTGCCATCAGTGGTGACGGGGGCGGGAATAATTCACCCCTCCACTTT. This gives the protein CAISGDGGGNNSPLHF.

The rearrangement links TRBV27 to TRBJ1-1; D not certain. There are 18 residues in the CDR3. Germline-derived CDR1 and CDR2 are MNHEY and SMNVEV (reference sequence). Trimming pared 2 bases from V and 1 base from J, leaving 20 bases between. The CDR3 DNA is TGTGCCAGCAGTTTAAGCGCGAGGCCCCACCCGCAGAACACTGAAGCTTTCTTT. It yields the protein CASSLSARPHPQNTEAFF.

This sequence joins TRBV2 and TRBJ1-2, with D perhaps TRBD1 (6 bases). This CDR3 has 12 amino acids. Germline V gives CDR1 SNHLY, CDR2 FYNNEI. V was shortened by 0 bases and J by 13 bases, with 12 bases between the two germline ends. The CDR3 nucleotides read TGTGCCAGCAGTGAAGCGCGGGGGGCAGTCACCTTC. The encoded protein is CASSEARGAVTF.

The rearrangement links TRBV9 to TRBJ2-3, with 9 bases matching TRBD2. Germline V lookup: CDR1 SGDLS, CDR2 YYNGEE. The V segment lost 4 bases and the J segment 2 bases; nucleotides outside the gene matches: 8. The CDR3 runs to 16 residues. The CDR3 nucleotides read TGTGCCAGCAGCCCGGGACTAGCTTTATACACAGATACGCAGTATTTT. As protein: CASSPGLALYTDTQYF.

The chain carries TRBV7-6 and TRBJ2-7; 7 bases line up with TRBD2. With V trimmed by 4 bases and J by 7 bases, 13 bases remained unmatched. The CDR3 contains 15 residues. Germline V gene lookup returns CDR1 SGHVS and CDR2 FNYEAQ. CDR3 coding DNA: TGTGCCAGCAGCTCGACCGGGGGGAACTCCGAGGAGCAGTACTTC. It encodes CASSSTGGNSEEQYF.

This chain joins TRBV5-1 and TRBJ1-2, with D possibly TRBD1 on 6 matching bases. The V end lost 4 bases, the J end lost 5 bases, and 9 bases lay between the germline ends. The germline gives CDR1 SGHRS, CDR2 YFSETQ. The CDR3 has 12 residues. CDR3 sequence: CASSLTGYGYTF. Here the CDR3 DNA reads TGCGCCAGCAGCCTGACAGGTTATGGCTACACCTTC.

The gene calls are TRBV5-1 and TRBJ1-1; TRBD1 agrees at 10 bases. This CDR3 is 15 amino acids long. Per germline, CDR1 SGHRS and CDR2 YFSETQ. The trim removed 7 bases at V and 1 base at J, leaving 7 bases unmatched. The CDR3 DNA is TGCGCCAGCGCGGACAGGGGGAGGGAGAACACTGAAGCTTTCTTT. Protein: CASADRGRENTEAFF. The whole variable domain, filled in from reference TRBV5-1 and TRBJ1-1, reads KAGVTQTPRYLIKTRGQQVTLSCSPISGHRSVSWYQQTPGQGLQFLFEYFSETQRNKGNFPGRFSGRQFSNSRSEMNVSTLELGDSALYLCASADRGRENTEAFFGQGTRLTVV.

This clone has just one count. This chain connects TRBV7-8 to TRBJ1-3; D is unclear. Germline V gene sequence: CDR1 SGHVS, CDR2 FQNEAQ. The V end lost 5 bases, the J end lost 2 bases, and 13 bases lay between the germline ends. The CDR3 runs 15 residues. CDR3 DNA sequence: TGTGCCAGCAGCCTCCCTTCCGGGGCTGGAAACACCATATATTTT. As protein: CASSLPSGAGNTIYF.

V gene TRBV6-5 combines with J gene TRBJ1-2; TRBD1 matches at 8 bases. After removal of 4 bases from V and 8 bases from J, the junction contained 9 bases not matched to a gene. Looked up from germline, CDR1 is MNHEY and CDR2 is SVGAGI. This CDR3 comprises 14 residues. The CDR3 DNA is TGTGCCAGCAGTTCCGTAGCAGGGGGCGAGGGCTACACCTTC. Protein product: CASSSVAGGEGYTF.

Only one count was recorded for this clone. The V gene is TRBV5-1, the J gene TRBJ2-3, with D unresolved. This CDR3 spans 14 amino acids. The V and J ends lost 3 bases and 5 bases respectively, with 13 bases between them. The germline V gene has CDR1 SGHRS and CDR2 YFSETQ. CDR3 DNA sequence: TGCGCCAGCAGCTCGACGAGTGTCGAAGATACGCAGTATTTT. This codes for CASSSTSVEDTQYF.

The chain has TRBV6-1 and TRBJ1-6; no reliable D call. The CDR3 sequence is 15 residues long. V gave up 1 base and J gave up 3 bases, with 7 bases separating them. Germline CDR1 is MNHNS and CDR2 is SASEGT. CDR3: CASSEELIYNSPLHF. CDR3 nucleotide sequence: TGTGCCAGCAGTGAAGAGCTAATCTATAATTCACCCCTCCACTTT.

The CDR3 here is CASSFRGLVRETQYF. CDR3 coding DNA: TGTGCCAGCAGCTTTAGGGGGCTAGTAAGAGAGACCCAGTACTTC. V and J are TRBV5-5 and TRBJ2-5; 7 nucleotides match TRBD1. CDR1 and CDR2 (germline): SGHKS, YYEKEE (reference sequence). The CDR3 is 15 amino acids. V gave up 2 bases and J gave up 4 bases; unmatched junction bases: 8. Variable domain in full (rest from reference TRBV5-5 and TRBJ2-5): DAGVTQSPTHLIKTRGQQVTLRCSPISGHKSVSWYQQVLGQGPQFIFQYYEKEERGRGNFPDRFSARQFPNYSSELNVNALLLGDSALYLCASSFRGLVRETQYFGPGTRLLVL.

V is TRBV6-5 and J is TRBJ2-1, with 12 bases matching TRBD1. This CDR3 contains 15 residues. Per germline, CDR1 MNHEY and CDR2 SVGAGI. Unmatched junction bases numbered 8, after V lost 5 bases and J lost 9 bases. CDR3 protein: CASSLTGQGALEQFF. The CDR3 nucleotides are TGTGCCAGCAGTCTTACGGGACAGGGGGCTCTTGAGCAGTTCTTC.

The CDR3 region is CASSFQGATEAFF. CDR3 nucleotide sequence: TGTGCCAGCAGTTTTCAGGGGGCTACTGAAGCTTTCTTT. The chain joins TRBV6-5 to TRBJ1-1; 8 positions match TRBD1. CDR1 and CDR2 (germline): MNHEY, SVGAGI. The CDR3 is made up of 13 amino acids. The J segment lost 5 bases and the V segment lost 4 bases, leaving 3 bases of the junction unmatched.

This chain joins TRBV19 and TRBJ1-4; D gene ambiguous. There are 14 residues in the CDR3. Germline V gives CDR1 LNHDA, CDR2 SQIVND (reference sequence). The V end was cut by 1 base, the J end by 8 bases, with 11 bases between. Here the CDR3 DNA reads TGTGCCAGTAGTATAGTGAACCGTAACGAAAAACTGTTTTTT. Protein product: CASSIVNRNEKLFF.

The chain is built from TRBV7-8 and TRBJ2-2, with 10 bases lining up with TRBD2. Germline V gene lookup returns CDR1 SGHVS and CDR2 FQNEAQ. This CDR3 contains 18 residues. J lost 1 base, V lost 5 bases, and 10 bases had no gene match. The CDR3 DNA reads TGTGCCAGCAGCGCAATAAACTTAGCGGGGGGGAACACCGGGGAGCTGTTTTTT. Protein: CASSAINLAGGNTGELFF.

The rearrangement joins TRBV6-5 to TRBJ1-1; a possible D gene is TRBD1 (5 bases). CDR3 length: 14 amino acids. The V gene lost 5 bases and the J gene lost 3 bases, with 13 bases spanning the gap. CDR1 is MNHEY and CDR2 is SVGAGI in the germline V gene. Here the CDR3 reads CASSVTDFYTEAFF. The CDR3 region has the DNA TGTGCCAGCAGTGTGACAGATTTTTACACTGAAGCTTTCTTT.

The rearrangement joins TRBV29-1 to TRBJ1-1; possible D gene TRBD1, 5 bases. V gave up 4 bases and J gave up 0 bases, with 15 bases separating them. Germline V gives CDR1 SQVTM, CDR2 ANQGSEA. This CDR3 comprises 15 residues. The CDR3 loop reads CSVGPGWAMNTEAFF. The CDR3 bases are TGCAGCGTTGGTCCAGGGTGGGCCATGAACACTGAAGCTTTCTTT.

Comments on this clone: One end of the junction varies from germline; a read error may be responsible. This rearrangement joins TRBV7-7 to TRBJ2-3; TRBD1 agrees at 9 bases. This CDR3 spans 17 amino acids. Germline V gene lookup returns CDR1 SSHAT and CDR2 FNYEAQ (reference sequence). CDR3 DNA sequence: TGTGCTAGCAGCTTAAGGTCCCCGGGACAGGGATCAGATACGCAGTATTTT. Translated: CASSLRSPGQGSDTQYF.

V and J are TRBV7-6 and TRBJ2-5; D unresolved. This CDR3 is built from 12 residues. Germline V gene sequence: CDR1 SGHVS, CDR2 FNYEAQ. Trimming stripped 3 bases from V and 7 bases from J, with 9 bases between. CDR3 bases: TGTGCCAGCAGCTTTTACCCGGGGACCCAGTACTTC. Translated: CASSFYPGTQYF.

The J gene is TRBJ1-3, the V gene TRBV14; D is uncertain. Trimming shortened V by 0 bases and J by 4 bases, and 7 bases separated the two germline ends. Germline V gene sequence: CDR1 SGHDN, CDR2 FVKESK. The CDR3 has 14 amino acids. The CDR3 here is CASSQDNSGNTIYF. CDR3 nucleotides: TGTGCCAGCAGCCAAGATAACAGCGGAAACACCATATATTTT.

A single count supports this clone. The chain couples TRBV5-1 to TRBJ1-2, with TRBD1 identical over 9 bases. Trimming at V came to 4 bases and at J to 6 bases, leaving 7 bases not matched to a gene. Germline V gene data show CDR1 as SGHRS and CDR2 as YFSETQ. The CDR3 runs 14 residues. The CDR3 loop is CASSQDRGWNGYTF. The CDR3 DNA sequence: TGCGCCAGCAGCCAAGACAGGGGGTGGAATGGCTACACCTTC.

This rearrangement joins TRBV5-6 to TRBJ2-3, with no clear D. This CDR3 region has 14 residues. In germline, CDR1 is SGHDT, CDR2 YYEEEE. V shed 4 bases and J shed 0 bases, with 9 bases lying between them. The CDR3 spells CASSPSTSTDTQYF. CDR3 bases: TGTGCCAGCAGCCCGAGTACTAGCACAGATACGCAGTATTTT.

The V and J genes are TRBV6-4 and TRBJ2-2; no clear D gene. V was clipped by 2 bases and J by 6 bases, with 7 bases between them. The CDR3 contains 13 residues. CDR1 and CDR2 from the germline V gene are MRHNA and SNTAGT. The chain's CDR3 is CASSDVEAGELFF. As DNA, the CDR3 is TGTGCCAGCAGTGACGTAGAAGCCGGGGAGCTGTTTTTT.